Included here is one TCR beta chain sequence, with context. Its antigen is unidentified. The data were obtained in a study of Ad26.COV2.S vaccination and SARS-CoV-2 variants. Background on the study: Ad26.COV2.S arm of COV1001 included the donor.

General observations from the study: With respect to non-spike TCR breadth, vaccine and placebo recipients were similar.

Germline V gene sequence: CDR1 MRHNA, CDR2 SNTAGT. Trimming cost V 2 bases and J 7 bases, with 11 bases left between them. The CDR3 has 13 amino acids. Some clones are missing from TCRdb's copy, which holds only in-frame ones; the method was immunoSEQ multiplex PCR. The sample gives 350,000 to 400,000 clones, roughly nine tenths of which show up once; approximately 3.7% is in the top ten. Documented treatment: around 19 received Ad26.COV2.S at low or high dose, single or two shots; roughly five received placebo; per-sample allocation not given. Specimens were obtained on day 63 following the first vaccine or placebo injection.

This receptor was identified in a person aged 18-65 years who received the Ad26.COV2.S COVID-19 vaccine or a placebo. The V and J genes are TRBV6-4 and TRBJ1-2; D is unclear. Sample: peripheral blood, taken in a trial of Ad26.COV2.S vaccine versus placebo. The CDR3 protein is CASSDGWDGGYTF. CDR3 DNA: TGTGCCAGCAGTGACGGGTGGGATGGTGGCTACACCTTC.